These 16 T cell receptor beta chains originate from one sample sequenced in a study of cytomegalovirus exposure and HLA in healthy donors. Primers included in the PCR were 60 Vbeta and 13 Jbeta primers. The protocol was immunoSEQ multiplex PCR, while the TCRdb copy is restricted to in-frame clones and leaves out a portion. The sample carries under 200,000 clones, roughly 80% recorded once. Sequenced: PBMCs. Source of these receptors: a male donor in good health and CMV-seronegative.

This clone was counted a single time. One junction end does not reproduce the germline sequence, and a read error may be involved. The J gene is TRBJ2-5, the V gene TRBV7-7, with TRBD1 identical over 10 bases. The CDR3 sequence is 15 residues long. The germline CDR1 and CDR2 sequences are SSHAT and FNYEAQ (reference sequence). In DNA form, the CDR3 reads TGTGCTAGCAGCTTAGGACAGGGGGGTTATGAGACCCAGTACTTC. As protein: CASSLGQGGYETQYF.

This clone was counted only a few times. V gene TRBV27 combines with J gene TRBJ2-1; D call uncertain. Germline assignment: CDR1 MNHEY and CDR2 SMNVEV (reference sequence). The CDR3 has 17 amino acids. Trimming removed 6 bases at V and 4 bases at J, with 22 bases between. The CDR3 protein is CASSIRITDELYNEQFF. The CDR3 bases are TGTGCCAGCAGCATAAGGATAACGGATGAACTATACAATGAGCAGTTCTTC.

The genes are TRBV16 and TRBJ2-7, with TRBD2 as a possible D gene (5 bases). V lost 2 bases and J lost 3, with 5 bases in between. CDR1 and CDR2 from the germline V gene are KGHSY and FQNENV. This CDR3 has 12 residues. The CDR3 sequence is CASSQGGYEQYF. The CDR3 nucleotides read TGTGCCAGCAGCCAAGGAGGCTACGAGCAGTACTTC.

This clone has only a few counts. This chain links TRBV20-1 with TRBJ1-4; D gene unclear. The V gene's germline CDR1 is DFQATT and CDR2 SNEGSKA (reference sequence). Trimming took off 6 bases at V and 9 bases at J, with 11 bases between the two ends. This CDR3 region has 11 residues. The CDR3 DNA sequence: TGCAGTGCCCTGGGAGAGAAAAAACTGTTTTTT. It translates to CSALGEKKLFF.

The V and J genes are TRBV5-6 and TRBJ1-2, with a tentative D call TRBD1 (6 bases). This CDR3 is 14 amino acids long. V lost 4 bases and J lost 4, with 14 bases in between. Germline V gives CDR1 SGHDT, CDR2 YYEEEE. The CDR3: CASSLSQGSYGYTF. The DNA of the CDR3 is TGTGCCAGCAGCCTAAGCCAGGGGAGCTATGGCTACACCTTC.

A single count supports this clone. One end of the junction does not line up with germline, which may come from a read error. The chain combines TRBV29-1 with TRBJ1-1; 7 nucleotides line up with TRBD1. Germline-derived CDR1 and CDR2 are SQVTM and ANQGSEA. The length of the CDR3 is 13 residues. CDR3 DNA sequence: TGCAGCGCTGGGGACAGATCGAACGCTGAAGCTTTCTTT. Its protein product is CSAGDRSNAEAFF.

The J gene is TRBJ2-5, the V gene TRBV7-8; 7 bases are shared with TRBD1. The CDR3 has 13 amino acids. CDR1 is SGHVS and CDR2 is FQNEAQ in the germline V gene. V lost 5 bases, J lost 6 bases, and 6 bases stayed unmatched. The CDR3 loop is CASSTDRPKTQYF. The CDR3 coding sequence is TGTGCCAGCAGCACGGACAGGCCTAAGACCCAGTACTTC.

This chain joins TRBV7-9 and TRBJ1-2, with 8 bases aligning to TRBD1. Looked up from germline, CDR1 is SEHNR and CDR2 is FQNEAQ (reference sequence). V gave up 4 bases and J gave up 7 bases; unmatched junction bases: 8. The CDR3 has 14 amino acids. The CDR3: CASSSGQGNGGYTF. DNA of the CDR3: TGTGCCAGCAGCTCCGGACAGGGAAACGGTGGCTACACCTTC. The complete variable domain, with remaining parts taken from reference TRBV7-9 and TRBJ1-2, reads DTGVSQNPRHKITKRGQNVTFRCDPISEHNRLYWYRQTLGQGPEFLTYFQNEAQLEKSRLLSDRFSAERPKGSFSTLEIQRTEQGDSAMYLCASSSGQGNGGYTFGSGTRLTVV.

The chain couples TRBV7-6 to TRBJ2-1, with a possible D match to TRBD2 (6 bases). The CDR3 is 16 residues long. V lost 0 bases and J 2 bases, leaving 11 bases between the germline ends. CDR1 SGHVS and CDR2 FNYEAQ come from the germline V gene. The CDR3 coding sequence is TGTGCCAGCAGCTTAGCGCGGGGCAGCACCTACAATGAGCAGTTCTTC. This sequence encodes CASSLARGSTYNEQFF.

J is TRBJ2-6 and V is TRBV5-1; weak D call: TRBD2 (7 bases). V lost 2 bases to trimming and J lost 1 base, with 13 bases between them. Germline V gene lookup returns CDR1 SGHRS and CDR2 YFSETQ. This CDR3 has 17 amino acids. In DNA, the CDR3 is TGCGCCAGCAGCTTTCTGGAGGGGGGGTCTGGGGCCAACGTCCTGACTTTC. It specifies CASSFLEGGSGANVLTF. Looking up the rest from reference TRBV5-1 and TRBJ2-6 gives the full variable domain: KAGVTQTPRYLIKTRGQQVTLSCSPISGHRSVSWYQQTPGQGLQFLFEYFSETQRNKGNFPGRFSGRQFSNSRSEMNVSTLELGDSALYLCASSFLEGGSGANVLTFGAGSRLTVL.

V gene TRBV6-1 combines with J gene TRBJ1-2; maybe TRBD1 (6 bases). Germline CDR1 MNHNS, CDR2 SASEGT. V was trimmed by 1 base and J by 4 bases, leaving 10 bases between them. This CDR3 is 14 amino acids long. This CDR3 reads CASSEVRGAYGYTF. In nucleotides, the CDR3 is TGTGCCAGCAGTGAAGTCAGGGGCGCCTATGGCTACACCTTC.

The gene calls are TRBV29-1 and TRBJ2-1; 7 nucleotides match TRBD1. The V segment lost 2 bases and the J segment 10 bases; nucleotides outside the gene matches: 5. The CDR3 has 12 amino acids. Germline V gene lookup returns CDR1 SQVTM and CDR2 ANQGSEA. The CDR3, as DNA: TGCAGCGTTGAACAGGGGGTAGGGGAGCAGTTCTTC. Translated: CSVEQGVGEQFF.

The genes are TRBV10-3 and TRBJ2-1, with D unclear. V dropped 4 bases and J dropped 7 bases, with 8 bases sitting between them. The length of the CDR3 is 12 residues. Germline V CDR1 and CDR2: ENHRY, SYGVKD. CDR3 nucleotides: TGTGCCATCAGTGCTAACCTAAATGAGCAGTTCTTC. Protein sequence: CAISANLNEQFF.

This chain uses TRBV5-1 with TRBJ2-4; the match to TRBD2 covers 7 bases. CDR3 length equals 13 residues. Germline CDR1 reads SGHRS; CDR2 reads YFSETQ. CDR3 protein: CPRWTSAKNIQYF. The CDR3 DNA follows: TGCCCCCGATGGACTAGTGCCAAAAACATTCAGTACTTC.

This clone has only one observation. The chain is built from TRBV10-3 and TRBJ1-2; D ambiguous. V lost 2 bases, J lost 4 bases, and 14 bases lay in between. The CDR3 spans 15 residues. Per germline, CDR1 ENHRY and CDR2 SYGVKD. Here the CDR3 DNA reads TGTGCCATCAGTGAGACAGATCCAGCTGCCTATGGCTACACCTTC. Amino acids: CAISETDPAAYGYTF.

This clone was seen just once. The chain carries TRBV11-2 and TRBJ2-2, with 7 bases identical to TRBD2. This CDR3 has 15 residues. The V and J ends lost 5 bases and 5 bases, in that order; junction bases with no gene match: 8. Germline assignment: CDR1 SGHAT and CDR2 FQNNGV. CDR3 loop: CASSRLRGSTGELFF. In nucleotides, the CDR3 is TGTGCCAGCAGCCGGTTGCGGGGGTCGACCGGGGAGCTGTTTTTT.